The clone carrying this T cell receptor (beta chain) was seen a few times. The repertoire was sequenced with immunoSEQ multiplex PCR; TCRdb's copy has only in-frame clones and lacks some. The sample consists of tens of thousands of clones, about nine tenths of them appearing once. This specimen belongs to a study of blood T cell repertoires in COVID-19. Trimming removed 0 bases at V and 4 bases at J, with 18 bases between. The CDR3 consists of 17 residues. The germline CDR1 and CDR2 sequences are MGHRA and YSYEKL. This TCR was sampled from a man in his forties or fifties with active COVID-19. The sample taken for sequencing was peripheral blood. V gene TRBV4-1 combines with J gene TRBJ1-2, with a possible D match to TRBD1 (5 bases). The CDR3 nucleotides read TGCGCCAGCAGCCAAGAATCAAGGGCTGGGGCTTTCTATGGCTACACCTTC. This encodes CASSQESRAGAFYGYTF.